Below are 31 T cell receptor beta chains sequenced from a single sample in a study of beta chain features in type 1 diabetes. The sequenced template was cDNA made from the entire isolated RNA. Measured with immunoSEQ multiplex PCR; TCRdb has only the in-frame clones, and not every one. The sample holds 850,000 to 900,000 clones, 15% to 20% seen once. Sequences were obtained from naive CD4+ T cells from blood. These TCRs come from a woman aged 18-29 years in good health.

This clone was recorded a few times. CDR3 sequence reads: CASSLTHTGELFF. The CDR3 coding sequence is TGTGCCAGCAGCTTAACGCACACCGGGGAGCTGTTTTTT. The chain links TRBV11-3 to TRBJ2-2; D is ambiguous. CDR3 size: 13 residues. Deletions cut 2 bases from V and 3 bases from J, with 4 bases between. The germline gives CDR1 SGHNT, CDR2 YENEEA.

This clone occurred a few times. This chain joins TRBV5-5 and TRBJ1-5, with TRBD1 matching 7 bases. The germline CDR1 and CDR2 sequences are SGHKS and YYEKEE (reference sequence). V gave up 4 bases and J gave up 0 bases; unmatched junction bases: 4. This CDR3 contains 15 residues. CDR3 loop: CASSIGTDSNQPQHF. The DNA for the CDR3 is TGTGCCAGCAGCATCGGGACAGATAGCAATCAGCCCCAGCATTTT.

This clone was counted only a few times. The chain joins TRBV7-2 to TRBJ2-1; possibly TRBD1 for D (5 bases). The length of the CDR3 is 18 residues. Per the germline V gene, CDR1 is SGHTA and CDR2 is FQGNSA. Trimming cost V 1 base and J 7 bases, with 23 bases left between them. CDR3 in amino acids: CASSLVASVGRGFNEQFF. CDR3 DNA: TGTGCCAGCAGCTTAGTAGCCTCAGTGGGGCGCGGATTTAATGAGCAGTTCTTC.

There are a few counts of this clone. The chain links TRBV2 to TRBJ2-1; possibly TRBD1 or TRBD2 for D (5 bases each). Trimming removed 7 bases at V and 1 base at J, with 14 bases between. CDR1 and CDR2 (germline): SNHLY, FYNNEI. This CDR3 has 15 residues. CDR3 region: CASTTGTSSYNEQFF. DNA of the CDR3: TGTGCCAGCACTACCGGGACGAGTTCCTACAATGAGCAGTTCTTC.

This clone has only a few counts. The chain is built from TRBV5-1 and TRBJ2-3, with 10 bases matching TRBD2. V lost 5 bases, J lost 2 bases, and 14 bases stayed unmatched. Germline CDR1 and CDR2: SGHRS and YFSETQ. The CDR3 runs 18 residues. This chain's CDR3 is CASSGLAGVGWPTDTQYF. Written as DNA, the CDR3 is TGCGCCAGCAGTGGTCTAGCGGGAGTTGGTTGGCCCACAGATACGCAGTATTTT.

The chain carries TRBV4-3 and TRBJ2-7; D remains ambiguous. Per germline, CDR1 LGHNA and CDR2 YSLEER. Trimming shortened V by 0 bases and J by 0 bases, and 12 bases separated the two germline ends. This CDR3 has 16 residues. CDR3 coding DNA: TGCGCCAGCAGCCAAGATCTTCTTACACTCTCCTACGAGCAGTACTTC. It yields the protein CASSQDLLTLSYEQYF.

Comment on this clone: The sample carries other DNA sequences with the same CDR3. CDR3 coding DNA: TGTGCCAGCAGCTTAGCGGGCCAGGGCACAGATACGCAGTATTTT. This translates into CASSLAGQGTDTQYF. J is TRBJ2-3 and V is TRBV7-2; D is undetermined. Germline V CDR1 and CDR2: SGHTA, FQGNSA. The CDR3 runs to 15 residues. V was clipped by 0 bases and J by 1 base, with 8 bases between them. The full variable domain, completed using reference TRBV7-2 and TRBJ2-3, is GAGVSQSPSNKVTEKGKDVELRCDPISGHTALYWYRQSLGQGLEFLIYFQGNSAPDKSGLPSDRFSAERTGGSVSTLTIQRTQQEDSAVYLCASSLAGQGTDTQYFGPGTRLTVL.

The chain has TRBV18 and TRBJ2-5; D possibly matches TRBD1 or TRBD2 (5 bases each). CDR1 and CDR2 (germline): KGHSH, LQKENI. V lost 3 bases to trimming and J lost 7 bases, with 12 bases between them. This CDR3 spans 13 amino acids. This chain's CDR3 is CASSPDGGVTQYF. The CDR3 bases are TGTGCCAGCTCACCCGATGGGGGAGTGACCCAGTACTTC.

This clone has a handful of counts. This chain connects TRBV20-1 to TRBJ1-1; no clear D. Germline values: CDR1 DFQATT, CDR2 SNEGSKA (reference sequence). The CDR3 extends over 11 amino acids. V was clipped by 2 bases and J by 7 bases, with 8 bases between them. The CDR3 reads CSARIRSEAFF. As DNA, the CDR3 is TGCAGTGCTAGAATCAGGAGTGAAGCTTTCTTT.

V gene TRBV7-9 combines with J gene TRBJ2-1, with D unclear. CDR1 SEHNR and CDR2 FQNEAQ come from the germline V gene (reference sequence). This CDR3 is built from 15 residues. Trimming cost V 3 bases and J 6 bases, with 15 bases left between them. The CDR3 protein is CASSFASSPLNEQFF. Here the CDR3 DNA reads TGTGCCAGCAGCTTCGCGTCAAGCCCCCTCAATGAGCAGTTCTTC.

This clone came up a few times. V is TRBV14 and J is TRBJ2-1, with 10 bases fitting TRBD2. Germline V gives CDR1 SGHDN, CDR2 FVKESK. The CDR3 has 16 residues. V was clipped by 5 bases and J by 4 bases; unmatched bases: 8. CDR3 in amino acids: CASSGLAGALYNEQFF. CDR3 in DNA: TGTGCCAGCAGCGGTCTAGCGGGAGCCTTGTACAATGAGCAGTTCTTC.

Concerning this clone itself: Other DNA sequences within the sample encode an identical CDR3. The chain couples TRBV7-3 to TRBJ2-6; D is undetermined. Trimming removed 5 bases at V and 0 bases at J, with 8 bases between. Germline lookup yields CDR1 SGHTA and CDR2 FQGTGA. This CDR3 has 15 amino acids. The DNA for the CDR3 is TGTGCCAGCAGCCCCGGTAGCTCTGGGGCCAACGTCCTGACTTTC. This gives the protein CASSPGSSGANVLTF.

The J gene is TRBJ1-2, the V gene TRBV28; 7 bases agree with TRBD1. Germline values: CDR1 MDHEN, CDR2 SYDVKM. The CDR3 covers 17 residues. V gave up 4 bases and J gave up 5 bases; unmatched junction bases: 16. The CDR3 protein is CASSSPTGKFHYYGYTF. The CDR3 region has the DNA TGTGCCAGCAGTTCGCCGACAGGGAAATTTCACTATTATGGCTACACCTTC.

This clone was counted a few times. Different DNA sequences within this sample yield the same CDR3. The rearrangement joins TRBV28 to TRBJ1-3, with D perhaps matching TRBD1 (5 bases). Germline CDR1 is MDHEN and CDR2 is SYDVKM. The CDR3 extends over 14 amino acids. V lost 5 bases to trimming and J lost 0 bases, with 8 bases between them. CDR3 sequence (DNA): TGTGCCAGCAGTCAGGGTGGCTCTGGAAACACCATATATTTT. This translates into CASSQGGSGNTIYF.

Only a few counts were recorded for this clone. The chain has TRBV28 and TRBJ2-3, with TRBD2 matching 12 bases. The V gene's germline CDR1 is MDHEN and CDR2 SYDVKM. This CDR3 is built from 16 residues. V lost 3 bases and J lost 5; bases outside the gene matches: 6. The CDR3: CASSLLAGGLGDTQYF. CDR3 DNA: TGTGCCAGCAGTTTGCTAGCGGGAGGGCTCGGAGATACGCAGTATTTT.

CDR3 in amino acids: CASSKRTGETQYF. The DNA for the CDR3 is TGTGCCAGCAGCAAAAGGACGGGCGAGACCCAGTACTTC. The chain employs TRBV7-2 and TRBJ2-5; D not certain. CDR1 and CDR2 from the germline V gene are SGHTA and FQGNSA. The CDR3 has 13 amino acids. With 5 bases removed from V and 5 bases from J, the gap between germline ends came to 12 bases. Together with reference TRBV7-2 and TRBJ2-5, the CDR3 gives the full variable domain: GAGVSQSPSNKVTEKGKDVELRCDPISGHTALYWYRQSLGQGLEFLIYFQGNSAPDKSGLPSDRFSAERTGGSVSTLTIQRTQQEDSAVYLCASSKRTGETQYFGPGTRLLVL.

The chain couples TRBV6-6 to TRBJ1-1, with 9 bases that match TRBD1. CDR3 size: 13 residues. The trim removed 5 bases at V and 5 bases at J, leaving 3 bases unmatched. Germline values: CDR1 MNHNY, CDR2 SVGAGI (reference sequence). The CDR3 sequence is CASSRTGDTEAFF. CDR3 sequence (DNA): TGTGCCAGCAGTCGGACAGGGGATACTGAAGCTTTCTTT.

The sample holds a few counts of this clone. The rearrangement uses TRBV11-1 and TRBJ2-1; 13 bases match TRBD2. Germline trimming cut 3 bases from V and 3 bases from J; bases unmatched to any gene: 5. The V gene's germline CDR1 is SGHAT and CDR2 FQDESV (reference sequence). This CDR3 spans 17 amino acids. CDR3 residues: CASSLELAGGNYNEQFF. The CDR3 region has the DNA TGTGCCAGCAGCTTGGAACTAGCGGGAGGGAACTACAATGAGCAGTTCTTC.

This clone was picked up a small number of times. DNA for the CDR3: TGTGCCAGCTCACCAAGGGCAGACTGGGATGAAAAACTGTTTTTT. This codes for CASSPRADWDEKLFF. The rearrangement joins TRBV18 to TRBJ1-4; D unclear. CDR3 length equals 15 residues. Germline CDR1 KGHSH, CDR2 LQKENI. Trimming left V 2 bases short and J 6 bases short, with 13 bases between. Drawing the rest from reference TRBV18 and TRBJ1-4, the complete variable domain is NAGVMQNPRHLVRRRGQEARLRCSPMKGHSHVYWYRQLPEEGLKFMVYLQKENIIDESGMPKERFSAEFPKEGPSILRIQQVVRGDSAAYFCASSPRADWDEKLFFGSGTQLSVL.

This clone was observed a few times. The same CDR3 can be traced to other DNA sequences in this sample. The genes are TRBV20-1 and TRBJ2-3; D not resolved. Trimming took 5 bases from V and 3 from J, leaving 6 bases between them. The length of the CDR3 is 11 residues. CDR1 and CDR2 from the germline V gene are DFQATT and SNEGSKA (reference sequence). The CDR3 DNA reads as TGCAGTGCTCGCCCTACAGATACGCAGTATTTT. This translates into CSARPTDTQYF.

This clone has only a few counts. The chain joins TRBV28 to TRBJ2-7, with 7 bases fitting TRBD2. Losses at the gene ends were 8 bases for V and 6 bases for J; bases not matched to a gene: 22. This CDR3 is built from 17 residues. Looked up from germline, CDR1 is MDHEN and CDR2 is SYDVKM. CDR3 protein: CASGPGLLISPFFEQYF. The CDR3 DNA follows: TGTGCCAGCGGACCGGGACTACTTATTTCCCCTTTTTTCGAGCAGTACTTC.

A few counts support this clone. The chain is built from TRBV5-6 and TRBJ1-1; D remains ambiguous. The V and J ends lost 0 bases and 1 base respectively, with 10 bases between them. CDR1 is SGHDT, CDR2 YYEEEE, per germline. This CDR3 contains 15 residues. CDR3 sequence reads: CASSLDGRGNTEAFF. In DNA, the CDR3 is TGTGCCAGCAGCTTGGACGGGCGGGGGAACACTGAAGCTTTCTTT.

This chain uses TRBV7-2 with TRBJ2-5; no clear D. The end of the DNA aligns better with TRBJ2-7, so the J call may be wrong. Germline-derived CDR1 and CDR2 are SGHTA and FQGNSA. The CDR3 has 14 residues. CDR3 region: CASSPALLVGEQYF. The DNA for the CDR3 is TGTGCCAGCAGCCCTGCCCTCCTAGTCGGCGAGCAGTACTTC.

With regard to this clone: Other DNA sequences in this specimen translate into the identical CDR3. This sequence joins TRBV5-1 and TRBJ2-5; the match to TRBD1 covers 7 bases. CDR1 and CDR2 from the germline V gene are SGHRS and YFSETQ. Trimming removed 0 bases from V and 5 bases from J; junction bases left unmatched: 4. The CDR3 has 14 amino acids. CDR3 in amino acids: CASSLAPGGETQYF. The CDR3 coding sequence is TGCGCCAGCAGCTTGGCTCCAGGGGGTGAGACCCAGTACTTC.

V is TRBV15 and J is TRBJ2-5; weak D call: TRBD2 (5 bases). The CDR3 sequence is 15 residues long. From germline, CDR1 is LNHNV and CDR2 YYDKDF (reference sequence). Trimming shortened V by 0 bases and J by 1 base, and 9 bases separated the two germline ends. CDR3 DNA sequence: TGTGCCACCAGCAGAGATTGGACTGTCCAAGAGACCCAGTACTTC. Protein sequence: CATSRDWTVQETQYF.

This clone was seen at least ten times. This sequence joins TRBV10-3 and TRBJ2-7, with 10 bases that match TRBD1. Germline lookup yields CDR1 ENHRY and CDR2 SYGVKD. The CDR3 totals 13 residues. J lost 5 bases, V lost 8 bases, and 6 bases had no gene match. CDR3 DNA: TGTGCCATCTCCCACGACAGGGGGCACGAGCAGTACTTC. Translation: CAISHDRGHEQYF.

This clone was detected a few times. The chain joins TRBV7-2 to TRBJ2-1; 14 nucleotides align to TRBD2. V lost 4 bases, J lost 7 bases, and 9 bases stayed unmatched. Germline assignment: CDR1 SGHTA and CDR2 FQGNSA. This CDR3 spans 17 amino acids. This CDR3 is CASSSPLGTSGRNEQFF. The CDR3 DNA sequence: TGTGCCAGCAGCTCCCCCTTAGGGACTAGCGGGAGAAATGAGCAGTTCTTC.

In this sample, this clone turned up many times. The genes are TRBV5-4 and TRBJ2-1; D gene uncertain. CDR1 SGHNT and CDR2 YYREEE come from the germline V gene (reference sequence). The CDR3 length is 16 residues. Between the trimmed V and J ends, which lost 0 bases and 7 bases, there was a span of 17 bases. The chain's CDR3 is CASSLVAAQLGNEQFF. CDR3 DNA: TGTGCCAGCAGCTTGGTGGCGGCACAACTCGGGAATGAGCAGTTCTTC.

The genes are TRBV7-8 and TRBJ2-3; D possibly corresponds to TRBD1 (6 bases). Trimming pared 5 bases from V and 6 bases from J, leaving 9 bases between. CDR3 size: 12 residues. The V gene's germline CDR1 is SGHVS and CDR2 FQNEAQ. CDR3 protein: CASSVQGDTQYF. In DNA form, the CDR3 reads TGTGCCAGCAGCGTACAGGGTGATACGCAGTATTTT.

The CDR3 spells CASSVGQGRNSPLHF. The CDR3 DNA is TGTGCCAGCAGCGTAGGCCAGGGAAGAAATTCACCCCTCCACTTT. This chain joins TRBV9 and TRBJ1-6; D is possibly TRBD1 (5 bases). Germline V gene lookup returns CDR1 SGDLS and CDR2 YYNGEE. The CDR3 extends over 15 amino acids. Trimming removed 0 bases from V and 7 bases from J, with 11 bases in between.

There are a few counts of this clone. This chain connects TRBV7-3 to TRBJ2-3; 7 nucleotides match TRBD1. V shed 5 bases and J 2 bases; nucleotides not matched to a gene: 4. Germline CDR1 SGHTA, CDR2 FQGTGA. The CDR3 is 14 amino acids. The CDR3 loop reads CASSDRVSTDTQYF. CDR3 nucleotide sequence: TGTGCCAGCAGCGACAGGGTGTCCACAGATACGCAGTATTTT.